There are a few counts of the clone carrying this TCR beta chain. Its specificity is unknown. The data were obtained in a study of blood T cells in healthy people across ages. Isolation recovered at least 6 million PBMCs from every sample. V lost 6 bases and J 7 bases, leaving 22 bases between the germline ends. Germline loops: CDR1 DFQATT, CDR2 SNEGSKA (reference sequence). The CDR3 has 14 amino acids. It was with a sample-barcoded 5' primer and a J-beta primer mix that a second PCR of about 6 to 12 cycles was run. Each CDR3 protein is one row after TCRdb ran MiXCR on the 5' RACE reads. The data contain some 1.4 million distinct CDR3 sequences, 42% of them seen just once; the ten biggest clones take up less than 8%. Whole-study results and caveats: Diversity estimates drawn from one million T cells were deemed underestimates.

This chain links TRBV20-1 with TRBJ2-7; TRBD2 is a possible D gene (5 bases). The source of this sequence is a woman aged 18-35 years in good health. Sequencing was performed on blood. CDR3 amino acids: CSAKPGLTIGEQYF. Here the CDR3 DNA reads TGCAGTGCCAAACCCGGACTCACCATCGGGGAGCAGTACTTC.